The 14 T cell receptor beta chains listed next were all sequenced from one sample in a study of blood T cells in healthy people across ages. A second about 7 to 11 cycle PCR used barcoded and J-beta primers. TCRdb used MiXCR to reprocess the 5' RACE reads, holding one entry per CDR3 protein. The top ten clones hold around 8% of a sample with 1.2 million to 1.5 million distinct CDR3 sequences, about 40% of them seen once. The sample taken for sequencing was blood. These TCRs come from a young woman in good health.

The genes are TRBV12-3 or TRBV12-4 and TRBJ2-5, with TRBD2 identical over 9 bases. Unmatched junction bases numbered 15, after V lost 8 bases and J lost 5 bases. The CDR3 is made up of 16 amino acids. In nucleotides, the CDR3 is TGTGCCAGCGCTCAAGCTAGCGGGGCCGGGGTGGAGACCCAGTACTTC. Translation: CASAQASGAGVETQYF.

This sequence joins TRBV5-1 and TRBJ2-5, with TRBD1 matching 9 bases. This CDR3 is 14 amino acids long. CDR1 is SGHRS, CDR2 YFSETQ, per germline. With V trimmed by 4 bases and J by 5 bases, 6 bases remained unmatched. CDR3 loop: CASSQKTGGETQYF. The CDR3, as DNA: TGCGCCAGCAGCCAGAAAACAGGGGGCGAGACCCAGTACTTC.

V usage is TRBV3-1 and J usage is TRBJ2-5; D may correspond to TRBD1 or TRBD2 (5 bases each). The ends were cut back, 4 bases at V and 5 bases at J, with 17 bases in the middle. The CDR3 is 15 residues long. The germline CDR1 and CDR2 sequences are LGHDT and YNNKEL (reference sequence). In DNA form, the CDR3 reads TGTGCCAGCAGCCGAAAGCAGGGTGAGGGCGAGACCCAGTACTTC. Its translation: CASSRKQGEGETQYF.

The table lists this clonotype with a few counts. The rearrangement links TRBV4-1 to TRBJ2-1, with D perhaps matching TRBD2 (5 bases). The CDR3 is 17 amino acids. Germline loops: CDR1 MGHRA, CDR2 YSYEKL. V shed 2 bases and J shed 9 bases, with 23 bases lying between them. CDR3 sequence (DNA): TGCGCCAGCAGCCAACCTGCTAACCTGGTCGAAAGCGGTGAGCAGTTCTTC. Protein product: CASSQPANLVESGEQFF.

This clonotype was seen more than once but under ten times. This chain joins TRBV2 and TRBJ2-3; D is possibly TRBD2 (7 bases). Per the germline V gene, CDR1 is SNHLY and CDR2 is FYNNEI. V was shortened by 3 bases and J by 11 bases, with 15 bases between the two germline ends. The CDR3 consists of 13 residues. The CDR3 nucleotides are TGTGCCAGCAGTGATGGGGGGGGCGGGAAGCAGTATTTT. It specifies CASSDGGGGKQYF.

The chain links TRBV11-2 to TRBJ2-6; D might be TRBD1 or TRBD2, each matching 5 bases. Trimming removed 6 bases from V and 0 bases from J, with 12 bases in between. From germline, CDR1 is SGHAT and CDR2 FQNNGV. This CDR3 is 16 amino acids long. In DNA form, the CDR3 reads TGTGCCAGCAGTTTTCGGGGCAGCTCTGGGGCCAACGTCCTGACTTTC. Translated: CASSFRGSSGANVLTF.

This clonotype came up a few times. This chain joins TRBV7-9 and TRBJ2-6; 7 bases are a match to TRBD1. CDR1 SEHNR and CDR2 FQNEAQ come from the germline V gene (reference sequence). The CDR3 is made up of 18 amino acids. The V gene end was trimmed by 4 bases and the J gene end by 0 bases; junction bases not matched to a gene: 9. For the CDR3, the DNA is TGTGCCAGCAGCTCAACCCATACAGGGGACTCTGGGGCCAACGTCCTGACTTTC. Protein product: CASSSTHTGDSGANVLTF.

This clonotype was observed a few times. The rearrangement joins TRBV5-1 to TRBJ2-1; D might be TRBD1 (6 bases). V lost 4 bases, J lost 9 bases, and 11 bases lay in between. Germline assignment: CDR1 SGHRS and CDR2 YFSETQ. This CDR3 has 12 residues. Here the CDR3 DNA reads TGCGCCAGCAGCACCAGAGGGGGTGAGCAGTTCTTC. Protein: CASSTRGGEQFF.

This clonotype has just one count. The chain couples TRBV21-1 to TRBJ2-5; TRBD2 is the table's D call and was not checked against the DNA. TRBV21-1 is an annotated pseudogene. The CDR3 sequence is 19 residues long. This chain's CDR3 is CASSKWRLAGGIRQETQYF. CDR3 bases: TGTGCCAGCAGCAAATGGAGACTAGCGGGAGGTATCCGCCAAGAGACCCAGTACTTC.

This clonotype has only a few counts. The chain joins TRBV7-2 to TRBJ2-2; 10 positions agree with TRBD1. Trimming cost V 4 bases and J 4 bases; bases outside gene matches: 12. The CDR3 length is 18 residues. CDR1 and CDR2 (germline): SGHTA, FQGNSA. CDR3 residues: CASSSKLTGGTGTGELFF. In nucleotides, the CDR3 is TGTGCCAGCAGCTCTAAACTGACAGGGGGCACAGGCACCGGGGAGCTGTTTTTT.

The CDR3 protein is CASRTPGRKLFF. CDR3 bases: TGTGCCAGCAGAACTCCGGGACGAAAACTGTTTTTT. The chain uses TRBV6-5 and TRBJ1-4, with D maybe TRBD1 (5 bases). The CDR3 sequence is 12 residues long. V lost 6 bases and J lost 10, with 12 bases in between. Germline V gene lookup returns CDR1 MNHEY and CDR2 SVGAGI.

The sample holds a few counts of this clonotype. V and J are TRBV27 and TRBJ2-5, with a possible D match to TRBD2 (6 bases). Germline V gene lookup returns CDR1 MNHEY and CDR2 SMNVEV (reference sequence). CDR3 length: 14 residues. V was pared by 3 bases and J by 2 bases, with 10 bases between. This CDR3 is CASSFGGAQETQYF. As DNA, the CDR3 is TGTGCCAGCAGTTTCGGCGGGGCACAAGAGACCCAGTACTTC.

The gene calls are TRBV20-1 and TRBJ2-5, with 8 nucleotides matching TRBD2. Germline CDR1 reads DFQATT; CDR2 reads SNEGSKA (reference sequence). The CDR3 spans 14 residues. The junction had 11 bases not matched to a gene; V was cut back by 6 bases and J by 5 bases. CDR3 loop: CSASGLASGETQYF. The CDR3 DNA follows: TGCAGTGCCAGTGGCCTGGCTAGCGGGGAGACCCAGTACTTC.

V and J are TRBV28 and TRBJ1-5; unclear D gene. The V and J ends lost 1 base and 5 bases respectively, with 12 bases between them. The CDR3 loop spans 15 amino acids. CDR1 and CDR2 (germline): MDHEN, SYDVKM. CDR3 nucleotides: TGTGCCAGCAGTTTATTCCCCACCCTCGATCAGCCCCAGCATTTT. Its translation: CASSLFPTLDQPQHF.